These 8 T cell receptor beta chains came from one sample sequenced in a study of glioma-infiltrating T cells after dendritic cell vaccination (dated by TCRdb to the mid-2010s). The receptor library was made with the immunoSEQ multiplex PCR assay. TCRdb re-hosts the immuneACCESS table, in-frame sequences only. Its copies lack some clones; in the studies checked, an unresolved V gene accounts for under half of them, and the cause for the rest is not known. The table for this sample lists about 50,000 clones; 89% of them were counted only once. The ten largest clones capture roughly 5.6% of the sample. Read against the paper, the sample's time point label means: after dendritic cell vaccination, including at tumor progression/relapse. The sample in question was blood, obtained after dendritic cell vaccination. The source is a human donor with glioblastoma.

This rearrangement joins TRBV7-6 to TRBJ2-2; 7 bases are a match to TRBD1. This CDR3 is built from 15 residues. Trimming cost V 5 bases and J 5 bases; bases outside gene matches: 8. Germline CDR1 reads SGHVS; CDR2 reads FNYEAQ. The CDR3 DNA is TGTGCCAGCAGCCCCCAACAACAGGGGACCGGGGAGCTGTTTTTT. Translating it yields CASSPQQQGTGELFF.

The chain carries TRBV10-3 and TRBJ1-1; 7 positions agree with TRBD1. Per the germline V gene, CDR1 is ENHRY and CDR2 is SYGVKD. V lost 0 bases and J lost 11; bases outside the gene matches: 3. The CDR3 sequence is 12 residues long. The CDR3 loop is CAISESQGDAFF. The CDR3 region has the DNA TGTGCCATCAGTGAGTCGCAGGGGGATGCTTTCTTT.

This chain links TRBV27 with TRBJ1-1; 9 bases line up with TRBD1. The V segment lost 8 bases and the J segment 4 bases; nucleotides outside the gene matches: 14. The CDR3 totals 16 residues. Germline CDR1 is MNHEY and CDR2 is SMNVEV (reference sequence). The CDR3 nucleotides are TGTGCCAGCGCAGGAGGGACAGGGTTTTGGTCCACTGAAGCTTTCTTT. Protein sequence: CASAGGTGFWSTEAFF.

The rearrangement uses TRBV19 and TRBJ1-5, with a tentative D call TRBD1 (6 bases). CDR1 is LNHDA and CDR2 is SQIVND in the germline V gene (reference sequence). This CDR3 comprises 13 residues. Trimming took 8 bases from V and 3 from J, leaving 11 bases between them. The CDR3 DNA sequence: TGTGCCAGTCAAAGGGGGTACAATCAGCCCCAGCATTTT. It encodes CASQRGYNQPQHF.

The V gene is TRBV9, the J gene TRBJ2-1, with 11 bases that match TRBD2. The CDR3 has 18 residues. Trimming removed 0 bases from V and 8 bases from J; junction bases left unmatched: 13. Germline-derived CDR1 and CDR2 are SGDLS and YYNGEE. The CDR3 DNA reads TGTGCCAGCAGCGTAGTACCCTTAGCGGGAGGGCCTAAGTATGAGCAGTTCTTC. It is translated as CASSVVPLAGGPKYEQFF.

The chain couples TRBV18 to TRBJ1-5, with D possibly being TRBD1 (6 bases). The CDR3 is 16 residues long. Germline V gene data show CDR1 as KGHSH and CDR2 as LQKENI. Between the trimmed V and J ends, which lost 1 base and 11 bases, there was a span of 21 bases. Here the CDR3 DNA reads TGTGCCAGCTCACCACGGTGGGGGCAGGACGTCAGCTCCCAGCATTTT. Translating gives CASSPRWGQDVSSQHF.

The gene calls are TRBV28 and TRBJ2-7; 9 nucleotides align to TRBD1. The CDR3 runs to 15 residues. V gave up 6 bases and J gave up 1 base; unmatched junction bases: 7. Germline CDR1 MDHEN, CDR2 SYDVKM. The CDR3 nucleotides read TGTGCCAGCAGCTTCTTACAGGGGGCATCCTACGAGCAGTACTTC. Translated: CASSFLQGASYEQYF.

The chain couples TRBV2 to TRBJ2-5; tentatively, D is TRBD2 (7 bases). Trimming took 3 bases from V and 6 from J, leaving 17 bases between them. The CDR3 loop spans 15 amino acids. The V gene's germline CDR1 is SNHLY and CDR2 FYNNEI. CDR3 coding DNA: TGTGCCAGCAGTGAGAGAGGGGGGAGGGCCAAGACCCAGTACTTC. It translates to CASSERGGRAKTQYF.